The 23 T cell receptor beta chains below all came from one sample that was sequenced in a study of blood T cell repertoires in COVID-19. Repertoires were generated with immunoSEQ multiplex PCR, while TCRdb's copy carries only in-frame clones and drops some. The sample has some 100,000 clones; roughly 79% are singletons. The sequenced sample consisted of peripheral blood. The receptors stem from a woman in her seventies with acute or convalescent COVID-19.

The CDR3 loop is CASSSDGLFGGAYEQYV. CDR3 nucleotides: TGTGCCAGCAGTTCCGATGGACTTTTCGGGGGGGCATACGAGCAGTACGTC. This sequence joins TRBV28 and TRBJ2-7, with 8 bases lining up with TRBD2. The CDR3 totals 17 residues. Germline V lookup: CDR1 MDHEN, CDR2 SYDVKM. The ends lost 4 bases at V and 4 bases at J; junction bases unmatched: 15.

On this clone: The sample carries other DNA sequences with the same CDR3. The chain recombines TRBV19 with TRBJ1-1; 7 bases are shared with TRBD1. Per germline, CDR1 LNHDA and CDR2 SQIVND (reference sequence). V gave up 1 base and J gave up 1 base; unmatched junction bases: 0. This CDR3 has 14 amino acids. CDR3 protein: CASSIGTGNTEAFF. CDR3 DNA: TGTGCCAGTAGTATAGGGACAGGGAACACTGAAGCTTTCTTT.

V usage is TRBV12-5 and J usage is TRBJ2-3, with 9 bases identical to TRBD2. Germline assignment: CDR1 LGHNT and CDR2 FRNRAP. Trimming removed 2 bases from V and 0 bases from J; junction bases left unmatched: 6. The CDR3 runs to 17 residues. CDR3 residues: CASGLTWAGGSTDTQYF. The CDR3 DNA is TGTGCTAGTGGTTTGACGTGGGCGGGGGGGAGCACAGATACGCAGTATTTT.

The chain joins TRBV7-2 to TRBJ2-6; tentatively, D is TRBD2 (6 bases). This CDR3 has 17 amino acids. The germline CDR1 and CDR2 sequences are SGHTA and FQGNSA. The V end was cut by 4 bases, the J end by 4 bases, with 17 bases between. The CDR3 spells CASSYPGLTDGANVLTF. The CDR3 nucleotides read TGTGCCAGCAGCTATCCGGGACTGACAGACGGGGCCAACGTCCTGACTTTC.

The chain joins TRBV29-1 to TRBJ1-1; tentatively, D is TRBD1 (6 bases). The length of the CDR3 is 13 residues. CDR1 SQVTM and CDR2 ANQGSEA come from the germline V gene. V was shortened by 6 bases and J by 4 bases, with 15 bases between the two germline ends. The CDR3 sequence: CSVYRDSGTEAFF. CDR3 nucleotide sequence: TGCAGCGTGTACAGGGATTCGGGCACTGAAGCTTTCTTT.

This clone was observed a few times. The J gene is TRBJ1-5, the V gene TRBV5-8, with 9 bases lining up with TRBD1. The CDR3 sequence is 17 residues long. V dropped 4 bases and J dropped 4; count of bases not matched to a gene: 12. Germline values: CDR1 SGHTS, CDR2 YDEGEE. CDR3 in amino acids: CASSTPGTGIWNQPQHF. In DNA, the CDR3 is TGTGCCAGCAGCACGCCCGGGACAGGGATATGGAATCAGCCCCAGCATTTT.

The rearrangement joins TRBV12-5 to TRBJ1-2; 7 bases fit TRBD1. Germline CDR1 reads LGHNT; CDR2 reads FRNRAP. CDR3 length equals 13 residues. Germline trimming cut 0 bases from V and 8 bases from J; bases unmatched to any gene: 3. Here the CDR3 reads CASGLVGGSGYTF. The CDR3 DNA reads TGTGCTAGTGGTTTGGTAGGGGGCAGCGGCTACACCTTC.

This clone was detected many times. J is TRBJ1-1 and V is TRBV21-1. TRBV21-1 is labeled a pseudogene. The CDR3 contains 17 residues. The CDR3, as DNA: TGTGCCAGCAGCAAACTTCACGGGGAGGGGATGGACACTGAAGCTTTCTTT. It yields the protein CASSKLHGEGMDTEAFF.

The V and J genes are TRBV7-8 and TRBJ2-3; maybe TRBD2 (6 bases). In germline, CDR1 is SGHVS, CDR2 FQNEAQ. This CDR3 is 14 amino acids long. Deletions cut 1 base from V and 6 bases from J, with 11 bases between. The CDR3 nucleotides are TGTGCCAGCAGCTTAGGGAGGGAAAGTGATACGCAGTATTTT. This encodes CASSLGRESDTQYF.

This clone was seen a few times. J is TRBJ2-5 and V is TRBV6-5; perhaps TRBD2 as D (6 bases). The CDR3 contains 13 residues. From germline, CDR1 is MNHEY and CDR2 SVGAGI. V lost 8 bases, J lost 5 bases, and 15 bases lay in between. The CDR3 here is CASHGGRLETQYF. The CDR3 nucleotides read TGTGCCAGCCACGGAGGGCGTTTGGAGACCCAGTACTTC.

V and J are TRBV18 and TRBJ2-7; a weak D match, TRBD1 (5 bases). V lost 4 bases and J lost 3, with 19 bases in between. The CDR3 totals 16 residues. CDR1 is KGHSH, CDR2 LQKENI, per germline. The CDR3 coding sequence is TGTGCCAGCTCACAGGGGAACTACCTACGCGGCTACGAGCAGTACTTC. This encodes CASSQGNYLRGYEQYF. Full variable domain (outside the CDR3, taken from reference TRBV18 and TRBJ2-7): NAGVMQNPRHLVRRRGQEARLRCSPMKGHSHVYWYRQLPEEGLKFMVYLQKENIIDESGMPKERFSAEFPKEGPSILRIQQVVRGDSAAYFCASSQGNYLRGYEQYFGPGTRLTVT.

V and J are TRBV5-1 and TRBJ2-1; 9 bases line up with TRBD1. With 4 bases clipped from V and 8 bases from J, the junction kept 7 bases outside the gene matches. Germline CDR1 and CDR2: SGHRS and YFSETQ. The CDR3 sequence is 14 residues long. The CDR3 bases are TGCGCCAGCAGCGGACAGGGGCGGTTAGATGAGCAGTTCTTC. It yields the protein CASSGQGRLDEQFF.

This chain uses TRBV29-1 with TRBJ1-2, with a possible D match to TRBD1 (5 bases). The CDR3 is made up of 19 amino acids. Germline-derived CDR1 and CDR2 are SQVTM and ANQGSEA. V was cut by 8 bases and J by 2 bases, with 33 bases left in between. The CDR3 DNA reads TGCAGCCGTTCCGGGGGATCTAGAGTTCCTGATGACGGAAACTATGGCTACACCTTC. Translation: CSRSGGSRVPDDGNYGYTF.

CDR3 region: CASSERVAANQPQHF. In nucleotides, the CDR3 is TGCGCCAGCAGTGAAAGGGTAGCGGCTAATCAGCCCCAGCATTTT. J is TRBJ1-5 and V is TRBV10-1; no reliable D call. Between the trimmed V and J ends, which lost 3 bases and 4 bases, there was a span of 13 bases. Germline V gives CDR1 WNHNN, CDR2 SYGVQD (reference sequence). This CDR3 is 15 amino acids long.

The chain has TRBV5-1 and TRBJ2-3; tentative D call: TRBD2 (5 bases). Per the germline V gene, CDR1 is SGHRS and CDR2 is YFSETQ. The V end was cut by 5 bases, the J end by 6 bases, with 16 bases between. This CDR3 has 14 residues. Here the CDR3 reads CASSRSDRGDTQYF. In nucleotides, the CDR3 is TGCGCCAGCAGTAGAAGCGACCGAGGGGATACGCAGTATTTT.

J is TRBJ2-1 and V is TRBV11-2; unclear D gene. The CDR3 loop spans 13 amino acids. Trimming shortened V by 1 base and J by 7 bases, and 8 bases separated the two germline ends. Germline V lookup: CDR1 SGHAT, CDR2 FQNNGV. CDR3 sequence (DNA): TGTGCCAGCAGCTTAGTTGCGGCGAATGAGCAGTTCTTC. This encodes CASSLVAANEQFF.

The J gene is TRBJ1-6, the V gene TRBV11-2; 7 nucleotides agree with TRBD1. The CDR3 is made up of 14 amino acids. Per the germline V gene, CDR1 is SGHAT and CDR2 is FQNNGV. Germline trimming cut 6 bases from V and 7 bases from J; bases unmatched to any gene: 6. CDR3 nucleotide sequence: TGTGCCAGCAGGACAGGGCCGGAGAATTCACCCCTCCACTTT. Its protein is CASRTGPENSPLHF.

The rearrangement uses TRBV13 and TRBJ2-1, with 7 bases fitting TRBD2. Germline lookup yields CDR1 PRHDT and CDR2 FYEKMQ (reference sequence). The CDR3 is 16 amino acids. V shed 3 bases, J shed 4 bases, and the junction held 9 bases outside the gene matches. The CDR3 nucleotides read TGTGCCAGCAGCTTTACAGCGGGGAACGGGTACAATGAGCAGTTCTTC. Its translation is CASSFTAGNGYNEQFF.

The chain recombines TRBV19 with TRBJ1-2; TRBD1 matches at 8 bases. The trim removed 4 bases at V and 6 bases at J, leaving 13 bases unmatched. This CDR3 contains 16 residues. Germline CDR1 is LNHDA and CDR2 is SQIVND (reference sequence). The CDR3, as DNA: TGTGCCAGTAGTACCCCGCTAACAGGGGGTAGGGATGGCTACACCTTC. This gives the protein CASSTPLTGGRDGYTF. Looking up the rest from reference TRBV19 and TRBJ1-2 gives the full variable domain: DGGITQSPKYLFRKEGQNVTLSCEQNLNHDAMYWYRQDPGQGLRLIYYSQIVNDFQKGDIAEGYSVSREKKESFPLTVTSAQKNPTAFYLCASSTPLTGGRDGYTFGSGTRLTVV.

This chain connects TRBV6-1 to TRBJ2-5; a possible D gene is TRBD2 (5 bases). Trimming stripped 1 base from V and 2 bases from J, with 8 bases between. In germline, CDR1 is MNHNS, CDR2 SASEGT. There are 14 residues in the CDR3. CDR3 protein: CASSEVGRQETQYF. In DNA, the CDR3 is TGTGCCAGCAGTGAAGTGGGGAGACAAGAGACCCAGTACTTC.

CDR3 in DNA: TGTGCCAGTAGCCGGGAAGGGCTCTCTGGAAACACCATATATTTT. It codes for CASSREGLSGNTIYF. The rearrangement uses TRBV19 and TRBJ1-3; D is uncertain. Trimming left V 6 bases short and J 0 bases short, with 12 bases between. The germline V gene has CDR1 LNHDA and CDR2 SQIVND (reference sequence). CDR3 length: 15 amino acids. Variable domain in full (rest from reference TRBV19 and TRBJ1-3): DGGITQSPKYLFRKEGQNVTLSCEQNLNHDAMYWYRQDPGQGLRLIYYSQIVNDFQKGDIAEGYSVSREKKESFPLTVTSAQKNPTAFYLCASSREGLSGNTIYFGEGSWLTVV.

The rearrangement uses TRBV6-5 and TRBJ2-7, with a tentative D call TRBD2 (5 bases). CDR3 length: 14 amino acids. Germline lookup yields CDR1 MNHEY and CDR2 SVGAGI. The V gene lost 6 bases and the J gene lost 2 bases, with 14 bases spanning the gap. CDR3 coding DNA: TGTGCCAGCAGACTACTAGGCTCCCCCTACGAGCAGTACTTC. Translating gives CASRLLGSPYEQYF.

This clone has a single count. J is TRBJ1-5 and V is TRBV2; D is ambiguous. The CDR3 is 13 amino acids. Trimming took off 1 base at V and 7 bases at J, with 8 bases between the two ends. The V gene's germline CDR1 is SNHLY and CDR2 FYNNEI. CDR3 protein: CASSEDQAQPQHF. In nucleotides, the CDR3 is TGTGCCAGCAGTGAAGACCAGGCGCAGCCCCAGCATTTT.